The source of this T cell receptor beta chain is a study of graft-versus-host responses after intestinal transplantation. Overall study: Uniformly, recipients were administered anti-thymocyte globulin induction with subsequent tacrolimus and steroids for about 3 years. Points from the study as a whole: Recipient-marrow GvH clones were detected, some having first appeared in ileum or blood. Subjects displaying graft-donor T cell macrochimerism possessed elevated graft-versus-host to host-versus-graft clonal ratios inside allografts.

Germline CDR1 reads SQVTM; CDR2 reads ANQGSEA. The trim removed 3 bases at V and 7 bases at J, leaving 4 bases unmatched. The CDR3 is 12 amino acids. Some clones are missing from TCRdb's copy, which holds only in-frame ones; the method was immunoSEQ multiplex PCR. The table shows 30,000 to 45,000 clones, with roughly 87% occurring only once. Worth noting for this clone: The antigen is unknown.

This TCR derives from a human patient who received an intestinal transplant, so some T cells may come from the graft donor. The sample in question was PBMCs, obtained 1070 days after transplant. This sequence joins TRBV29-1 and TRBJ2-5; 8 nucleotides agree with TRBD2. The CDR3 sequence is CSVDEAGGTQYF. The CDR3 DNA follows: TGCAGCGTTGATGAGGCGGGAGGGACCCAGTACTTC.